This TCR beta chain was captured in a study of blood T cell repertoires in COVID-19. The wider study: From T cells, B-cell-depleted T cells, or PBMCs came the material, which was cDNA or gDNA.

In the original processing: Cell counts per sample came from amplifying reference gene primers. Assay used: immunoSEQ multiplex PCR; TCRdb lists only in-frame clones, some missing. The DNA gave D and trimming, while V, J and clone size come from that table. The repertoire holds roughly 40,000 clones, with 90% to 95% as singletons. Germline lookup yields CDR1 MDHEN and CDR2 SYDVKM. V lost 6 bases, J lost 3 bases, and 4 bases stayed unmatched. The CDR3 sequence is 14 residues long. The specimen sequenced was peripheral blood. The rearrangement links TRBV28 to TRBJ2-7; 11 nucleotides line up with TRBD1. This clonotype was obtained from a human donor in a cohort sampled during active COVID-19. CDR3 in amino acids: CASRGQGEGYEQYF. The CDR3 DNA follows: TGTGCCAGCAGGGGACAGGGGGAAGGCTACGAGCAGTACTTC.